This TCR beta chain was obtained from a study of long-term antiretroviral therapy in people with HIV. Whole-study results and caveats: Clones that had undergone expansion before ART dominated the repertoire at all time points. Dating from 2004 to 2017, the blood was possibly obtained under older ART regimens.

CDR1 is SGDLS, CDR2 YYNGEE, per germline. This CDR3 has 15 residues. The ends lost 3 bases at V and 3 bases at J; junction bases unmatched: 5. Sequencing used immunoSEQ v3.0 at survey level. Sequenced by immunoSEQ multiplex PCR; TCRdb stores in-frame clones only, minus some. The profile shows around 39,000 clones, around four fifths of them singletons. A word on this clone: The target antigen is unknown.

The rearrangement uses TRBV9 and TRBJ1-4; TRBD1 matches 7 bases. This material consisted of unsorted PBMCs, taken 1 year after starting antiretroviral therapy. The receptor was derived from a man younger than 30 with HIV. CDR3 nucleotides: TGTGCCAGCAGCGGACCCGGGACAGCTAATGAAAAACTGTTTTTT. Translated, it gives CASSGPGTANEKLFF.